A selection of T cell receptor beta chains follows, all from one sample in a study of shared clonotypes between healthy human individuals. TCRdb's copy holds only in-frame clones and misses some; the assay was immunoSEQ multiplex PCR. The sample contains roughly 2.2 million clones, approximately 95% of which appear only once. Source material: naive CD4+ T cells from PBMCs. Source of these receptors: a man aged 18 to 29 in good health. Some clones in this sample may be carry-over from other donors' samples. Both conserved end residues are part of each CDR3. Fields, in order: clone size, D gene, V gene, J gene, CDR3 protein, CDR3 DNA. D genes are given only for firm matches. A clone size is listed for some rows: how often the clone was seen (once, few, many), or a class if it is expanded.

-	TRBD2	TRBV27	TRBJ2-5	CASRSGGQETQYF	TGTGCCAGCAGGAGCGGGGGTCAGGAGACCCAGTACTTC
once	-	TRBV7-2	TRBJ2-1	CASSLAGSSSYNEQFF	TGTGCCAGCAGCTTAGCAGGGTCTAGCTCCTACAATGAGCAGTTCTTC
-	TRBD1	TRBV5-1	TRBJ1-1	CASSFTPGQRNTEAFF	TGCGCCAGCAGCTTCACCCCGGGACAGAGGAACACTGAAGCTTTCTTT
-	TRBD2	TRBV5-1	TRBJ2-1	CASSFRRESPYNEQFF	TGCGCCAGCAGCTTTAGGCGGGAGTCCCCCTACAATGAGCAGTTCTTC
-	TRBD2	TRBV11-2	TRBJ2-1	CASSYRRLAGVWEQFF	TGTGCCAGCAGCTATCGTCGACTAGCGGGAGTTTGGGAGCAGTTCTTC
-	-	TRBV7-8	TRBJ2-1	CASSLGSINEQFF	TGTGCCAGCAGCTTAGGCTCCATCAATGAGCAGTTCTTC
once	-	TRBV28	TRBJ1-5	CASSLSPYNQPQHF	TGTGCCAGCAGTTTGTCCCCGTACAATCAGCCTCAGCATTTT
-	TRBD1	TRBV13	TRBJ1-1	CASSSRDRGNTEAFF	TGTGCCAGCAGCTCCCGGGACAGGGGAAACACTGAAGCTTTCTTT
-	-	TRBV28	TRBJ1-5	CASSPGGGTNQPQHF	TGTGCCAGCAGTCCCGGGGGCGGGACAAATCAGCCCCAGCATTTT
-	-	TRBV7-2	TRBJ2-7	CASSSSYSYEQYF	TGTGCCAGCAGCTCGAGCTACTCCTACGAGCAGTACTTC
-	-	TRBV10-3	TRBJ1-4	CAISERTPTNEKLFF	TGTGCCATCAGTGAAAGGACCCCAACTAATGAAAAACTGTTTTTT
-	-	TRBV29-1	TRBJ2-2	CSVRGRANTGELFF	TGCAGCGTTCGTGGCCGCGCGAACACCGGGGAGCTGTTTTTT
-	TRBD2	TRBV5-6	TRBJ2-7	CASSLFPSGNEQYF	TGTGCCAGCAGCTTGTTTCCTAGCGGGAACGAGCAGTACTTC
-	-	TRBV2	TRBJ1-1	CASSEGPPEAFF	TGTGCCAGCAGTGAAGGCCCTCCTGAAGCTTTCTTT
-	-	TRBV28	TRBJ1-3	CASSLLGRPPKSGNTIYF	TGTGCCAGCAGTTTACTGGGAAGGCCACCAAAATCTGGAAACACCATATATTTT
-	-	TRBV4-3	TRBJ2-2	CASSDAGTRGSGELFF	TGCGCCAGCAGCGACGCCGGCACAAGGGGATCGGGGGAGCTGTTTTTT
once	TRBD2	TRBV15	TRBJ2-5	CATSRRGLAGRETQYF	TGTGCCACCAGCCGACGAGGACTAGCGGGAAGAGAGACCCAGTACTTC
-	-	TRBV29-1	TRBJ2-1	CSVARWNEQFF	TGCAGCGTTGCTAGGTGGAATGAGCAGTTCTTC
-	-	TRBV28	TRBJ1-2	CASSILVGEGYGYTF	-
-	-	TRBV7-9	TRBJ1-1	CASSPWAGARNTEAFF	TGTGCCAGCAGCCCTTGGGCAGGGGCGAGGAACACTGAAGCTTTCTTT
-	TRBD1	TRBV11-2	TRBJ2-5	CASSPSGTGQGQETQYF	TGTGCCAGCAGCCCCTCTGGGACAGGGCAGGGCCAAGAGACCCAGTACTTC
-	-	TRBV29-1	TRBJ2-1	CSVRQVNEQFF	TGCAGCGTGCGACAGGTAAATGAGCAGTTCTTC
-	-	TRBV27	TRBJ2-4	CASSSPGAKNIQYF	TGTGCCAGCAGTTCCCCGGGTGCCAAAAACATTCAGTACTTC